Listed below are T cell receptor beta chains from one sample, sequenced in a study of T-cell reconstitution after alpha-beta-depleted transplantation in children. Each CDR3 protein gets one entry after TCRdb re-called the PCR reads with MiXCR. The profile shows fewer than 700,000 distinct CDR3 sequences, around 23% of them singletons. This material consisted of PBMCs, mostly from graft donor cells, taken 360 days after TCRalphabeta/CD19-depleted stem cell transplant. These receptors were collected from a boy under two years old who had a stem cell transplant for acute myeloid leukemia, so the T cells may come from the graft donor. CDR3s include the opening cysteine and the closing phenylalanine or tryptophan. Each record gives: V gene, D gene, clone size, J gene, CDR3 protein, CDR3 DNA. A D gene is named only where the DNA matches it firmly. Some rows mark clone size as missing; the rest say once, few, many or name a class of expanded clone.

v_gene: TRBV6-2/TRBV6-3
d_gene: -
abundance: few
j_gene: TRBJ2-7
CDR3aa: CASKPRDSPREQYF
CDR3nt: TGTGCCAGCAAACCGCGGGACAGCCCTAGGGAGCAGTACTTC

v_gene: TRBV20-1
d_gene: -
abundance: -
j_gene: TRBJ1-1
CDR3aa: CSAPRGGTEAFF
CDR3nt: TGCAGTGCTCCCCGGGGGGGGACTGAAGCTTTCTTT

v_gene: TRBV12-3/TRBV12-4
d_gene: -
abundance: -
j_gene: TRBJ2-7
CDR3aa: CASSFTPGGELRYF
CDR3nt: TGTGCCAGCAGTTTTACCCCGGGCGGGGAACTCCGGTACTTC

v_gene: TRBV11-2
d_gene: TRBD2
abundance: many
j_gene: TRBJ2-4
CDR3aa: CASSSGTSRNIQYF
CDR3nt: TGTGCCAGCAGCTCAGGGACTAGCAGGAACATTCAGTACTTC

v_gene: TRBV12-3/TRBV12-4
d_gene: -
abundance: -
j_gene: TRBJ1-4
CDR3aa: CASSFFRGEKLFF
CDR3nt: TGTGCCAGCAGTTTTTTTAGAGGCGAAAAACTGTTTTTT

v_gene: TRBV5-7
d_gene: TRBD1
abundance: -
j_gene: TRBJ2-3
CDR3aa: CASGPRDRVSTDTQYF
CDR3nt: TGTGCCAGCGGCCCCCGGGACAGGGTCAGCACAGATACGCAGTATTTT

v_gene: TRBV6-5
d_gene: -
abundance: -
j_gene: TRBJ1-3
CDR3aa: CASSYSGVGNTIYF
CDR3nt: TGTGCCAGCAGTTACTCGGGGGTTGGAAACACCATATATTTT

v_gene: TRBV29-1
d_gene: -
abundance: many
j_gene: TRBJ1-1
CDR3aa: CSGTQGTEAFF
CDR3nt: TGCAGCGGAACGCAGGGAACTGAAGCTTTCTTT

v_gene: TRBV20-1
d_gene: TRBD2
abundance: few
j_gene: TRBJ2-5
CDR3aa: CSARDGLAGRETQYF
CDR3nt: TGCAGTGCTAGAGATGGACTAGCGGGACGGGAGACCCAGTACTTC

v_gene: TRBV5-5
d_gene: TRBD1
abundance: many
j_gene: TRBJ1-1
CDR3aa: CASSAPDRGTEAFF
CDR3nt: TGTGCCAGCAGCGCACCGGACAGGGGCACTGAAGCTTTCTTT

v_gene: TRBV7-2
d_gene: -
abundance: many
j_gene: TRBJ2-1
CDR3aa: CASSLGGRADEQFF
CDR3nt: TGTGCCAGCAGCTTAGGAGGGCGGGCGGATGAGCAGTTCTTC

v_gene: TRBV6-6
d_gene: TRBD1
abundance: many
j_gene: TRBJ1-5
CDR3aa: CASGRQGESNQPQHF
CDR3nt: TGTGCCAGCGGAAGACAGGGGGAAAGCAATCAGCCCCAGCATTTT

v_gene: TRBV12-3/TRBV12-4
d_gene: -
abundance: many
j_gene: TRBJ1-5
CDR3aa: CASNVPPEDRPCNQPQHF
CDR3nt: TGTGCCAGCAACGTGCCCCCGGAGGACAGACCCTGCAATCAGCCCCAGCATTTT

v_gene: TRBV12-3/TRBV12-4
d_gene: -
abundance: -
j_gene: TRBJ2-7
CDR3aa: CASSSGTGRYYEQYF
CDR3nt: TGTGCCAGCAGTTCCGGTACAGGGCGCTACTACGAGCAGTACTTC

v_gene: TRBV20-1
d_gene: TRBD2
abundance: many
j_gene: TRBJ2-5
CDR3aa: CSAQDPLAAEETQYF
CDR3nt: TGCAGTGCCCAGGACCCTCTAGCGGCAGAAGAGACCCAGTACTTC

v_gene: TRBV15
d_gene: -
abundance: few
j_gene: TRBJ2-2
CDR3aa: CATSRLGQSNTGELFF
CDR3nt: TGTGCCACCAGCAGACTCGGGCAGTCGAACACCGGGGAGCTGTTTTTT

v_gene: TRBV20-1
d_gene: -
abundance: -
j_gene: TRBJ2-2
CDR3aa: CSASGGYTGELFF
CDR3nt: TGCAGTGCTAGTGGGGGATACACCGGGGAGCTGTTTTTT

v_gene: TRBV20-1
d_gene: -
abundance: -
j_gene: TRBJ1-2
CDR3aa: CSARQGQSYGYTF
CDR3nt: TGCAGTGCTAGGCAGGGGCAATCGTATGGCTACACCTTC

v_gene: TRBV7-2
d_gene: TRBD1
abundance: few
j_gene: TRBJ1-2
CDR3aa: CASSWDSPRSDGYTF
CDR3nt: TGTGCCAGCAGCTGGGACAGCCCCAGGTCCGATGGCTACACCTTC

v_gene: TRBV7-9
d_gene: -
abundance: few
j_gene: TRBJ2-7
CDR3aa: CASSLAMNPYEQYF
CDR3nt: TGTGCCAGCAGCTTAGCCATGAACCCGTACGAGCAGTACTTC

v_gene: TRBV29-1
d_gene: TRBD2
abundance: -
j_gene: TRBJ2-5
CDR3aa: CSVGGLLGQETQYF
CDR3nt: TGCAGCGTGGGAGGGCTTTTGGGCCAAGAGACCCAGTACTTC

v_gene: TRBV12-3/TRBV12-4
d_gene: -
abundance: few
j_gene: TRBJ1-1
CDR3aa: CASCIAGGEPEAFF
CDR3nt: TGTGCCAGCTGCATCGCGGGGGGCGAGCCTGAAGCTTTCTTT

v_gene: TRBV27
d_gene: -
abundance: -
j_gene: TRBJ2-7
CDR3aa: CASSLVPLGSYEQYF
CDR3nt: TGTGCCAGCAGTTTAGTCCCACTTGGGTCCTACGAGCAGTACTTC

v_gene: TRBV6-1
d_gene: TRBD1
abundance: many
j_gene: TRBJ2-1
CDR3aa: CASTRWGTGGVEQFF
CDR3nt: TGTGCCAGCACCCGGTGGGGGACAGGGGGCGTTGAGCAGTTCTTC

v_gene: TRBV2
d_gene: -
abundance: -
j_gene: TRBJ1-5
CDR3aa: CASCLVDQPQHF
CDR3nt: TGTGCCAGCTGCTTAGTAGATCAGCCCCAGCATTTT

v_gene: TRBV20-1
d_gene: -
abundance: -
j_gene: TRBJ2-1
CDR3aa: CSATGGSYNEQFF
CDR3nt: TGCAGTGCTACCGGGGGTTCCTACAATGAGCAGTTCTTC

v_gene: TRBV4-1
d_gene: -
abundance: -
j_gene: TRBJ2-1
CDR3aa: CASSQPTSEQGIRYNEQFF
CDR3nt: TGCGCCAGCAGCCAGCCTACTTCCGAACAGGGCATTCGTTACAATGAGCAGTTCTTC